The present T cell receptor beta chain was sequenced within a study of blood T cells in healthy people across ages. With a J-beta primer mix and a sample-barcoded 5' primer, a second PCR ran about 7 to 12 cycles. TCRdb independently ran MiXCR on the 5' RACE reads; one entry per CDR3 protein. This repertoire shows around 1,500,000 distinct CDR3 sequences, approximately 28% found once; its top ten account for 7.7%. Drawing of peripheral blood yielded about 9.7 milliliters from each donor. Isolating PBMCs gave at least 7 million of these cells per sample. Notes on this clonotype: What it binds is unknown.

Germline CDR1 reads LGHNA; CDR2 reads YSLEER. Trimming took 1 base from V and 4 from J; bases not matched to a gene: 5. The CDR3 is made up of 16 amino acids. Findings of the study overall: While age rose, TCR beta diversity per million T cells dropped in a roughly linear way.

Sequencing was performed on blood. The gene calls are TRBV4-3 and TRBJ2-3; 10 bases match TRBD2. This TCR was recovered from a woman aged 25 to 39 in good health. The CDR3 DNA sequence: TGCGCCAGCAGCCAAGGGGCTAGCGGGAGTGCAGATACGCAGTATTTT. Its protein product is CASSQGASGSADTQYF.